What follows are 5 T cell receptor beta chains derived from one specimen sequenced in a study of cytomegalovirus exposure and HLA in healthy donors. PCR employed 60 Vbeta and 13 Jbeta primers. The method was immunoSEQ multiplex PCR; TCRdb's version includes in-frame clones alone and lacks a portion of them. The sample records about 150,000 clones, approximately 9% being singletons. Sequencing used PBMCs. Receptors originate from a woman aged 35 to 49 in good health and CMV-seropositive.

This clone came up a few times. The chain joins TRBV5-1 to TRBJ1-1; TRBD1 is a possible D gene (6 bases). V gave up 7 bases and J gave up 0 bases, with 19 bases separating them. The CDR3 spans 16 residues. The germline V gene has CDR1 SGHRS and CDR2 YFSETQ. The CDR3, as DNA: TGCGCCAGCGCCGAGGGACATTCGAGCTTGAACACTGAAGCTTTCTTT. This sequence encodes CASAEGHSSLNTEAFF.

In its sample, this clone was seen a few times. This sequence joins TRBV19 and TRBJ1-1; perhaps TRBD1 as D (6 bases). V was clipped by 6 bases and J by 2 bases, with 16 bases between them. This CDR3 comprises 15 residues. Per the germline V gene, CDR1 is LNHDA and CDR2 is SQIVND (reference sequence). As DNA, the CDR3 is TGTGCCAGTAGCGTACAGGGTGTAGCTAACACTGAAGCTTTCTTT. Translating it yields CASSVQGVANTEAFF.

This clone was seen repeatedly, ten times or more. The chain links TRBV2 to TRBJ2-1; 12 bases are a match to TRBD1. The CDR3 loop spans 15 amino acids. Trimming took 4 bases from V and 7 from J; bases not matched to a gene: 5. CDR1 and CDR2 (germline): SNHLY, FYNNEI. The CDR3 protein is CASSVGQGARNEQFF. In nucleotides, the CDR3 is TGTGCCAGCAGTGTGGGACAGGGGGCGAGGAATGAGCAGTTCTTC.

The chain is built from TRBV7-2 and TRBJ1-5; 8 bases agree with TRBD1. This CDR3 contains 15 residues. Trimming at V came to 3 bases and at J to 6 bases, leaving 7 bases not matched to a gene. The germline V gene has CDR1 SGHTA and CDR2 FQGNSA. CDR3 amino acids: CASSFSRQGTQPQHF. As DNA, the CDR3 is TGTGCCAGCAGCTTCTCTCGACAGGGGACTCAGCCCCAGCATTTT.

In its sample, this clone was seen a few times. The chain joins TRBV7-3 to TRBJ2-1; TRBD2 matches 8 bases. V trimming: 2 bases; J trimming: 5 bases; junction bases outside the gene matches: 5. This CDR3 spans 15 amino acids. Per the germline V gene, CDR1 is SGHTA and CDR2 is FQGTGA. CDR3 DNA sequence: TGTGCCAGCAGCTTAGAGCGGGGGCCAAACAATGAGCAGTTCTTC. Its translation is CASSLERGPNNEQFF. Complete variable domain (other parts from reference TRBV7-3 and TRBJ2-1): GAGVSQTPSNKVTEKGKYVELRCDPISGHTALYWYRQSLGQGPEFLIYFQGTGAADDSGLPNDRFFAVRPEGSVSTLKIQRTERGDSAVYLCASSLERGPNNEQFFGPGTRLTVL.